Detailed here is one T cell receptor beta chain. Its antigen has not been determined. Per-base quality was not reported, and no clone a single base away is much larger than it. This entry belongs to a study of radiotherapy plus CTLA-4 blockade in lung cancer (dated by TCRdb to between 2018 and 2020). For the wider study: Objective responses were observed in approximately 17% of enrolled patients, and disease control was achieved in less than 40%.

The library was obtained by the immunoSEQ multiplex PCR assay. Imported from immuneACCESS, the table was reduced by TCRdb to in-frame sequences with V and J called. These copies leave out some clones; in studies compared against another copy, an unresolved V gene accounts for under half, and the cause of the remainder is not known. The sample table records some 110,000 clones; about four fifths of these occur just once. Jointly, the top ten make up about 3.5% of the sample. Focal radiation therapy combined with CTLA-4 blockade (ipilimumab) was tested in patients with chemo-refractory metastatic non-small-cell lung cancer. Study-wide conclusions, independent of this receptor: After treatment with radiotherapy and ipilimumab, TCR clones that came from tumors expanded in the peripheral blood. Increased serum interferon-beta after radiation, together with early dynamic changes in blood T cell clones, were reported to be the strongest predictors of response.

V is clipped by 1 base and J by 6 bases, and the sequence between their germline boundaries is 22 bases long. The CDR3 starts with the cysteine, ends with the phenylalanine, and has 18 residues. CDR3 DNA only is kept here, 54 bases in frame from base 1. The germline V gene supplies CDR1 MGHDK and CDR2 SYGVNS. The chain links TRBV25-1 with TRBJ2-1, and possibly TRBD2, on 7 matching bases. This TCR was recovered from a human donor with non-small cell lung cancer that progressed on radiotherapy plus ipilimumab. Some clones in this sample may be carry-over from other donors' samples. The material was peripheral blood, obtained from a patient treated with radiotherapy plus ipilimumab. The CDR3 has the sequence CASSESGQGGGARNEQFF. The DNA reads TGTGCCAGCAGTGAATCAGGTCAGGGTGGGGGGGCCCGCAATGAGCAGTTCTTC.